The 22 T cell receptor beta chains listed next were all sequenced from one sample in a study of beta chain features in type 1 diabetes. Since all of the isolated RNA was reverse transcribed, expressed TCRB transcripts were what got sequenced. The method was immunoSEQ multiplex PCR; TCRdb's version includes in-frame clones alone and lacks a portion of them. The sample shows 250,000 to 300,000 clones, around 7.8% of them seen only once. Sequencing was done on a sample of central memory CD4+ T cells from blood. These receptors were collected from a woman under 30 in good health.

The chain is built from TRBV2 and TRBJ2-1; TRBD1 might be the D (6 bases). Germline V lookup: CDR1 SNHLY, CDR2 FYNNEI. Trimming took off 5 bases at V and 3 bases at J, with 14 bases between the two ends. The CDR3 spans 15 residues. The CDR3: CASSRGGSLYNEQFF. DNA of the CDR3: TGTGCCAGCAGTCGAGGGGGATCCCTCTACAATGAGCAGTTCTTC.

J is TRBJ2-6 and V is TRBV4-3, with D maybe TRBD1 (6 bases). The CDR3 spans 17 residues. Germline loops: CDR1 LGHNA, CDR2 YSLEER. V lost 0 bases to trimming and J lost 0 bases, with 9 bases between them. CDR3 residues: CASSQDRGGSGANVLTF. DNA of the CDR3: TGCGCCAGCAGCCAAGATAGAGGGGGCTCTGGGGCCAACGTCCTGACTTTC.

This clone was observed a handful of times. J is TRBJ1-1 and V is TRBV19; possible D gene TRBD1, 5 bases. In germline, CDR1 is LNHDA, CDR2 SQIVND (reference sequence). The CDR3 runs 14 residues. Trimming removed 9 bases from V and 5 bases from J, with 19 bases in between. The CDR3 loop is CASSSTPRTTEAFF. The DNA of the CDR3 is TGTGCCAGCAGTTCAACCCCCAGGACAACTGAAGCTTTCTTT.

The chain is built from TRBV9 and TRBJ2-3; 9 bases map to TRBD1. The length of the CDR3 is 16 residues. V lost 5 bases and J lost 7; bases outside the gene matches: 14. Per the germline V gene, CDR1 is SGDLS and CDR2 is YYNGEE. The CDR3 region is CASSGDGQGSLYTQYF. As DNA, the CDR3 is TGTGCCAGCAGTGGAGATGGACAGGGGAGTCTATATACGCAGTATTTT.

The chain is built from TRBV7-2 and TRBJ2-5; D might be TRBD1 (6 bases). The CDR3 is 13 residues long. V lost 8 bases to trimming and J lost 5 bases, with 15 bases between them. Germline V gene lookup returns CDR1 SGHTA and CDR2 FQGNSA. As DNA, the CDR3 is TGTGCCAGCCTACAGGGTATCGAGGAGACCCAGTACTTC. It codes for CASLQGIEETQYF.

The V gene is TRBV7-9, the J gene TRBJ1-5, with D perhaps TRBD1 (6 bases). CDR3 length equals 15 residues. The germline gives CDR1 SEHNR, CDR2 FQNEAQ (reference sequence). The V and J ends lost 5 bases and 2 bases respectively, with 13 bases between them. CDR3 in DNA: TGTGCCAGCAGCACGGCGGACAGCCGCAATCAGCCCCAGCATTTT. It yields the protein CASSTADSRNQPQHF.

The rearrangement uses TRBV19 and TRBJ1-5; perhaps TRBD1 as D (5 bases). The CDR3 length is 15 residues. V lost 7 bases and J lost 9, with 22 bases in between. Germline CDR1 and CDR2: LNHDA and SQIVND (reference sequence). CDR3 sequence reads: CASTHLGDLGTPQHF. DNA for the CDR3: TGTGCCAGTACCCACCTGGGGGACCTCGGAACGCCCCAGCATTTT.

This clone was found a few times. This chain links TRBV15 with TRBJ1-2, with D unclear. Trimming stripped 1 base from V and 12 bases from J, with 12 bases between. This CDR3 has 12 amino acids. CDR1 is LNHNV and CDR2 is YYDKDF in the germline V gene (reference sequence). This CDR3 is CATSRGAGGHTF. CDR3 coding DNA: TGTGCCACCAGCAGAGGCGCAGGAGGCCACACCTTC.

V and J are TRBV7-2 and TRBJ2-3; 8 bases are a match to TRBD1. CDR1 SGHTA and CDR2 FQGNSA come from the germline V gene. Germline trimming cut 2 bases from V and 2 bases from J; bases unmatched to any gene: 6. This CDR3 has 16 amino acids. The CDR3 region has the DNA TGTGCCAGCAGCTTAATCGGACAGGGTTCCACAGATACGCAGTATTTT. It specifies CASSLIGQGSTDTQYF.

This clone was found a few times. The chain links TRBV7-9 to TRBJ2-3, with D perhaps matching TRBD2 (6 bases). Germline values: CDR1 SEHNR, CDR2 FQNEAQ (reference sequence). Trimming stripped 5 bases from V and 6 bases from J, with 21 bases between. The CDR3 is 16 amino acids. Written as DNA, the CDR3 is TGTGCCAGCAGCCCGTACTCCGGACTACGCAAGGATACGCAGTATTTT. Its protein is CASSPYSGLRKDTQYF.

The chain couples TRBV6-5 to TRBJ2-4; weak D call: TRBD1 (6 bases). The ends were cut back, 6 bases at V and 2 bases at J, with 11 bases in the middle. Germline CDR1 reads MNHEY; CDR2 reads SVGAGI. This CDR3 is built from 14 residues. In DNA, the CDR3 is TGTGCCAGCAGAAAGGGGGATTCCAAAAACATTCAGTACTTC. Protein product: CASRKGDSKNIQYF.

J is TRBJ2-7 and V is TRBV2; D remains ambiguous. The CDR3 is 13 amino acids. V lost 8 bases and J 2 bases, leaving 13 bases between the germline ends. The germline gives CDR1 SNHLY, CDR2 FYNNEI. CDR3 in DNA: TGTGCCAGCCTGAGAGGCAATACCTACGAGCAGTACTTC. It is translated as CASLRGNTYEQYF.

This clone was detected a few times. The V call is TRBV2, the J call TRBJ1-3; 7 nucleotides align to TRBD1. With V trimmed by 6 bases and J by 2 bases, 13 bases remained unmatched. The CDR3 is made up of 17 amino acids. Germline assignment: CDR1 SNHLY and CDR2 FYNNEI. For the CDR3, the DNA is TGTGCCAGCAGCGGAACTACTGACAGGGACCCTGGAAACACCATATATTTT. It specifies CASSGTTDRDPGNTIYF.

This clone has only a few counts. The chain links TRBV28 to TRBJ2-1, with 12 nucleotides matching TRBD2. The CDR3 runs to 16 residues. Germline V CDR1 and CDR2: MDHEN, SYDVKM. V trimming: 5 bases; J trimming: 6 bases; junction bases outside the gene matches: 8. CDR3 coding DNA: TGTGCCAGCAGTCTCCTAGCGGGGGGGCCTTCCAATGAGCAGTTCTTC. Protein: CASSLLAGGPSNEQFF.

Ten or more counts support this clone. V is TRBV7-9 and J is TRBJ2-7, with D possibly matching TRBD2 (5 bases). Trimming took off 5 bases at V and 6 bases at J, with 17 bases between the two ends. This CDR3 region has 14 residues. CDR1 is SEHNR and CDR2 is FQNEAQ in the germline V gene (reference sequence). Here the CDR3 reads CASSPRTRPSEQYF. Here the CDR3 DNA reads TGTGCCAGCAGCCCGCGAACTAGGCCCAGCGAGCAGTACTTC.

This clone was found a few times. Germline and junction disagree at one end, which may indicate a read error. The CDR3 region has the DNA TGCGCCAGCAGCCGAGACAGGGCTGGGGCCAACGTCCTGACTTTC. Translating it yields CASSRDRAGANVLTF. The chain recombines TRBV7-9 with TRBJ2-6; TRBD1 agrees at 7 bases. The CDR3 runs 15 residues. Germline V gives CDR1 SEHNR, CDR2 FQNEAQ (reference sequence).

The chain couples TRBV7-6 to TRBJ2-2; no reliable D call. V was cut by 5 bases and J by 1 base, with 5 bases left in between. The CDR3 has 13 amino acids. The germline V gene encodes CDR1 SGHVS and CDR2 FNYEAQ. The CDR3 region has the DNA TGTGCCAGCAGCCCTTTGAACACCGGGGAGCTGTTTTTT. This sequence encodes CASSPLNTGELFF.

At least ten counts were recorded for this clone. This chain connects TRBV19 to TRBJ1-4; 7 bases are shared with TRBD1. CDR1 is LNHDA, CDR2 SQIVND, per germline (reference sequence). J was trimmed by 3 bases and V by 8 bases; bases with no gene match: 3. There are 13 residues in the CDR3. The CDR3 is CASSGTANEKLFF. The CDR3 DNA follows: TGTGCCAGTTCCGGGACAGCTAATGAAAAACTGTTTTTT.

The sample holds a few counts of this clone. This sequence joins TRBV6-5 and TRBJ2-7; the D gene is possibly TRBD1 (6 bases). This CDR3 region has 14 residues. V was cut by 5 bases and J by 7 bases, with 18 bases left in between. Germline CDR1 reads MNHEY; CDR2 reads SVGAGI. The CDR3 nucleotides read TGTGCCAGCAGTAACGCCGCAGGGGTGGGGGAGCAGTACGTC. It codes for CASSNAAGVGEQYV.

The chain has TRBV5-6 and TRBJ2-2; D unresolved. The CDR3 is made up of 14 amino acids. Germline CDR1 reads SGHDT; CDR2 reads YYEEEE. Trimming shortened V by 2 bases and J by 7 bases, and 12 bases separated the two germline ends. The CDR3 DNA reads TGTGCCAGCAGCTTAATAGGGTTTGACGGGGAGCTGTTTTTT. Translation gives CASSLIGFDGELFF.

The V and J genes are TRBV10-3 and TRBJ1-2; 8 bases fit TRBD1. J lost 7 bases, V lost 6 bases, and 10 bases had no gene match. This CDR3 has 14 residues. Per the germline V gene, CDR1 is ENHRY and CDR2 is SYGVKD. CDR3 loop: CAISRDRSGSGYTF. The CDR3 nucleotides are TGTGCCATCAGCCGGGACAGGTCCGGTAGTGGCTACACCTTC.

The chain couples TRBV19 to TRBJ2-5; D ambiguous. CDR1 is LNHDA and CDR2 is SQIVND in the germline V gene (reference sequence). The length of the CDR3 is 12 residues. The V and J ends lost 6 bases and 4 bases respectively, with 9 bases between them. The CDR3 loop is CASSRFAETQYF. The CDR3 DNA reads TGTGCCAGTAGCCGATTTGCAGAGACCCAGTACTTC.